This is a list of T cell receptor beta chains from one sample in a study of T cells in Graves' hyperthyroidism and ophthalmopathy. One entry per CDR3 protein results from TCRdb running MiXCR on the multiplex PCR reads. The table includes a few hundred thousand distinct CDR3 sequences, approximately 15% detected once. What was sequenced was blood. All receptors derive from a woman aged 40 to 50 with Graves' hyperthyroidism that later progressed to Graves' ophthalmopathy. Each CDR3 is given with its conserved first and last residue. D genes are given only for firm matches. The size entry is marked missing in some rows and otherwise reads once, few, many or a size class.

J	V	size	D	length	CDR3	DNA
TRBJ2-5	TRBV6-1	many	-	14	CASSPWTAEETQYF	TGTGCCAGCAGTCCCTGGACAGCCGAAGAGACCCAGTACTTC
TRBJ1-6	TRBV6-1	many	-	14	CASSSIGATSTLHF	TGTGCCAGCAGTTCCATCGGGGCCACTTCGACCCTCCACTTT
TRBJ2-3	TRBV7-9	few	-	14	CAGSLALTTDTQYF	TGTGCCGGCAGCTTAGCCCTAACCACAGATACGCAGTATTTT
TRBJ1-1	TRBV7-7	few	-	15	CASINGGTVDTEAFF	TGTGCTAGCATTAACGGGGGCACGGTGGACACTGAAGCTTTCTTT
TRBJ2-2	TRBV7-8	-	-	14	CASSPEAVAGELFF	TGTGCCAGCAGCCCGGAGGCGGTGGCCGGGGAGCTGTTTTTT
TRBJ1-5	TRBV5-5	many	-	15	CASSLTSGVNQPQHF	TGTGCCAGCAGCTTGACTTCGGGGGTCAATCAGCCCCAGCATTTT
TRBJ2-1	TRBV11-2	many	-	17	CASSLEAADIAYNEQFF	TGTGCCAGCAGCTTAGAAGCGGCGGACATTGCCTACAATGAGCAGTTCTTC
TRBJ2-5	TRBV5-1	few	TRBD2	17	CASSLAGTSGSVGTQYF	TGCGCCAGCAGCTTGGCCGGGACTAGCGGCAGTGTTGGGACCCAGTACTTC
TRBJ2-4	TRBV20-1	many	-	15	CSAPDYSWAKNIQYF	TGCAGTGCACCGGACTATTCCTGGGCCAAAAACATTCAGTACTTC
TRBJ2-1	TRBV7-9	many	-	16	CASSLGWSGDYNEQFF	TGTGCCAGCAGCTTAGGTTGGAGCGGAGATTACAATGAGCAGTTCTTC
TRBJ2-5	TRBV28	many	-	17	CASSFAGLRQVEETQYF	TGTGCCAGCAGTTTCGCCGGCCTGAGGCAGGTTGAAGAGACCCAGTACTTC
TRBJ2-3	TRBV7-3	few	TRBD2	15	CASSPGGGGTDTQYF	TGTGCCAGCAGTCCGGGAGGGGGGGGCACAGATACGCAGTATTTT
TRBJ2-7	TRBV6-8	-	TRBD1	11	CASGTAYEQYF	TGCGCCAGTGGGACAGCCTACGAGCAGTACTTC
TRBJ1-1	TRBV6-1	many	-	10	CASRDTEAFF	TGTGCCAGCAGGGACACTGAAGCTTTCTTT
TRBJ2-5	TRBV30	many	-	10	CAWSKETQYF	TGTGCCTGGAGCAAGGAGACCCAGTACTTC
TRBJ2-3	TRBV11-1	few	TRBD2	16	CASSTQTSGRGNTQYF	TGTGCCAGCAGCACCCAGACTAGCGGGAGGGGGAATACGCAGTATTTT
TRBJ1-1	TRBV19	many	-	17	CASKWDGDSLVNTEAFF	TGTGCCAGTAAATGGGACGGGGATAGTTTGGTAAACACTGAAGCTTTCTTT
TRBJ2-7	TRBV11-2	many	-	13	CASSWGSNYEQYF	TGTGCCAGCAGCTGGGGGTCTAACTACGAGCAGTACTTC
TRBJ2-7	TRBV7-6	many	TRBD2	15	CASSPLAGEFYEQYF	TGTGCCAGCAGCCCACTAGCGGGAGAGTTCTACGAGCAGTACTTC
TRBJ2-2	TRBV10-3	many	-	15	CAISDRALNTGELFF	TGTGCCATCAGTGACCGGGCCCTTAACACCGGGGAGCTGTTTTTT
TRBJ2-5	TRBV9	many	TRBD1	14	CASSEWTGGETQYF	TGTGCCAGCAGCGAATGGACAGGGGGAGAGACCCAGTACTTC
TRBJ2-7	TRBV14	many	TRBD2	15	CASSSRTSGFYEQYF	TGTGCCAGCAGCTCACGGACTAGCGGATTCTACGAGCAGTACTTC
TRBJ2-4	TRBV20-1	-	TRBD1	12	CSLQGAGNIQYF	TGCAGTTTACAGGGGGCGGGGAACATTCAGTACTTC
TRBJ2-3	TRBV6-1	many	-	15	CASNSGGDDTDTQYF	TGTGCCAGCAATTCTGGCGGGGACGACACAGATACGCAGTATTTT
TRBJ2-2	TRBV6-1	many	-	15	CASSVEDGGAGELFF	TGTGCCAGCAGTGTCGAGGATGGGGGCGCCGGGGAGCTGTTTTTT
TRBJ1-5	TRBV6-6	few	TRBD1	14	CASSYGQVNQPQHF	TGTGCCAGCAGTTACGGACAGGTCAATCAGCCCCAGCATTTT
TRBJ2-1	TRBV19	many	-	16	CASSIGTAGHSNEQFF	TGTGCCAGTAGTATAGGAACGGCGGGACATTCCAATGAGCAGTTCTTC
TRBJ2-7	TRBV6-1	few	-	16	CAITDGIMTGLYEQYF	TGTGCCATCACCGACGGTATCATGACAGGCTTGTACGAGCAGTACTTC
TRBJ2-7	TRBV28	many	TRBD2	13	CASKTSGRYEQYF	TGTGCCAGCAAGACTAGCGGGAGGTACGAGCAGTACTTC
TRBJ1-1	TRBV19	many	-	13	CASSHDFNTEAFF	TGTGCCAGTAGTCATGATTTCAACACTGAAGCTTTCTTT
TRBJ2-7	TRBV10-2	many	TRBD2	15	CASSGGLAGVHEQYF	TGCGCCAGCAGTGGGGGACTAGCGGGAGTCCACGAGCAGTACTTC